Presented here are 32 T cell receptor beta chains from one specimen sequenced in a study of vaccination effects on CD4 cells after COVID-19. TCRdb's table, derived via immunoSEQ multiplex PCR, lists solely in-frame clones and lacks some. The sample has about 66,000 clones; approximately 76% are singletons. Viral peptide pool expansion of antigen-specific CD4+ T cells preceded sequencing in the ViraFEST assay. After about 10 days in culture, the CD4+ T cells were isolated. Two-dose BNT162b2 or mRNA-1273 vaccination was given to participants. These receptors are not linked to any known antigen. Specimen: CD4+ T cells from PBMCs cultured with HCoV-OC43 spike peptides, collected after COVID-19 vaccination. Subset described: HCoV-OC43 spike overlapping peptide pool stimulation. The receptors here all came from a human donor who received a COVID-19 vaccine.

The rearrangement uses TRBV9 and TRBJ2-5, with a possible D match to TRBD1 (5 bases). Germline V lookup: CDR1 SGDLS, CDR2 YYNGEE. Deletions cut 1 base from V and 5 bases from J, with 15 bases between. CDR3 length equals 15 residues. The CDR3 protein is CASSVIGADTETQYF. Written as DNA, the CDR3 is TGTGCCAGCAGCGTAATCGGTGCGGACACCGAGACCCAGTACTTC.

The V and J genes are TRBV10-3 and TRBJ1-1; no clear D gene. V was shortened by 1 base and J by 8 bases, with 8 bases between the two germline ends. This CDR3 comprises 12 residues. Germline values: CDR1 ENHRY, CDR2 SYGVKD. CDR3 nucleotides: TGTGCCATCAGTGAGTTTTCCGTAGAAGCTTTCTTT. It is translated as CAISEFSVEAFF.

The chain uses TRBV21-1 and TRBJ1-1; the D call of TRBD1 is as the table states it, not checked on the DNA. TRBV21-1 constitutes a pseudogene. The CDR3 runs to 16 residues. The CDR3 spells CASSEWPQGAVTEAFF. CDR3 DNA: TGTGCCAGCAGCGAATGGCCTCAGGGGGCGGTTACTGAAGCTTTCTTT.

V and J are TRBV5-6 and TRBJ2-4; D perhaps matches TRBD2 (7 bases). The germline V gene has CDR1 SGHDT and CDR2 YYEEEE. This CDR3 is 13 amino acids long. Deletions cut 0 bases from V and 9 bases from J, with 10 bases between. The CDR3 loop is CASSLEGGRIQYF. The CDR3 DNA is TGTGCCAGCAGCTTGGAGGGGGGGCGCATTCAGTACTTC.

The V and J genes are TRBV18 and TRBJ2-5, with 7 bases that match TRBD1. This CDR3 has 14 amino acids. Germline trimming cut 0 bases from V and 2 bases from J; bases unmatched to any gene: 0. In germline, CDR1 is KGHSH, CDR2 LQKENI. The CDR3 is CASSPPDRQETQYF. CDR3 nucleotides: TGTGCCAGCTCACCACCGGACAGGCAAGAGACCCAGTACTTC.

On this clone itself: This CDR3 is also generated by other DNA sequences in the sample. The genes are TRBV6-5 and TRBJ1-6, with D unclear. The germline gives CDR1 MNHEY, CDR2 SVGAGI. CDR3 length: 12 residues. The germline V and J ends were trimmed by 8 bases and 5 bases, with 7 bases remaining between them. The CDR3 DNA reads TGTGCCAGCTCTAGAAATAATTCACCCCTCCACTTT. Translating gives CASSRNNSPLHF.

This chain links TRBV9 with TRBJ1-3; the match to TRBD1 covers 10 bases. The germline V gene encodes CDR1 SGDLS and CDR2 YYNGEE. This CDR3 is 16 amino acids long. V shed 4 bases, J shed 0 bases, and the junction held 4 bases outside the gene matches. This CDR3 reads CASSPGTGVSGNTIYF. For the CDR3, the DNA is TGTGCCAGCAGCCCGGGGACAGGGGTCTCTGGAAACACCATATATTTT.

The V gene is TRBV5-1, the J gene TRBJ1-2; 8 bases align to TRBD1. Germline values: CDR1 SGHRS, CDR2 YFSETQ. V lost 4 bases and J lost 4; bases outside the gene matches: 9. The CDR3 extends over 15 amino acids. CDR3 nucleotide sequence: TGCGCCAGCAGCCTCACCGCCCAGGGGGCCTATGGCTACACCTTC. It is translated as CASSLTAQGAYGYTF.

V usage is TRBV7-2 and J usage is TRBJ1-2, with 7 nucleotides matching TRBD1. CDR1 is SGHTA and CDR2 is FQGNSA in the germline V gene. This CDR3 has 13 residues. Trimming at V came to 5 bases and at J to 7 bases, leaving 7 bases not matched to a gene. The CDR3 DNA sequence: TGTGCCAGCAGCCCGACAGGGTCTTTTGGCTACACCTTC. It translates to CASSPTGSFGYTF.

This rearrangement joins TRBV10-1 to TRBJ1-1, with D possibly TRBD1 on 6 matching bases. From germline, CDR1 is WNHNN and CDR2 SYGVQD (reference sequence). The CDR3 consists of 15 residues. V was cut by 2 bases and J by 2 bases, with 12 bases left in between. The DNA of the CDR3 is TGCGCCAGCAGTGAGCGTCGGACAGCCAACACTGAAGCTTTCTTT. Translation: CASSERRTANTEAFF.

The chain uses TRBV7-9 and TRBJ2-2, with D perhaps being TRBD1 or TRBD2 (5 bases each). CDR3 length equals 17 residues. Trimming stripped 4 bases from V and 1 base from J, with 16 bases between. The germline gives CDR1 SEHNR, CDR2 FQNEAQ (reference sequence). The CDR3 reads CASSSNPGRGNTGELFF. The DNA of the CDR3 is TGTGCCAGCAGCTCAAACCCGGGACGGGGGAACACCGGGGAGCTGTTTTTT.

This clone was observed a handful of times. V is TRBV7-2 and J is TRBJ2-2, with 7 bases lining up with TRBD1. The germline V gene has CDR1 SGHTA and CDR2 FQGNSA. The V segment lost 5 bases and the J segment 0 bases; nucleotides outside the gene matches: 6. The CDR3 is 16 residues long. The CDR3 spells CASSRQGQPNTGELFF. CDR3 nucleotide sequence: TGTGCCAGCAGCCGGCAGGGACAGCCGAACACCGGGGAGCTGTTTTTT.

This clone was counted a single time. V gene TRBV14 combines with J gene TRBJ1-4; 7 bases align to TRBD1. The CDR3 consists of 15 residues. Germline V gene sequence: CDR1 SGHDN, CDR2 FVKESK. Trimming removed 1 base from V and 5 bases from J; junction bases left unmatched: 4. The CDR3 coding sequence is TGTGCCAGCAGCCAAGCTCGGGACAGAAATGAAAAACTGTTTTTT. It translates to CASSQARDRNEKLFF.

The chain links TRBV4-1 to TRBJ2-2, with TRBD2 identical over 9 bases. V was clipped by 1 base and J by 7 bases; unmatched bases: 13. The CDR3 sequence is 18 residues long. The germline V gene encodes CDR1 MGHRA and CDR2 YSYEKL. CDR3 amino acids: CASSQAPTSGGQGGELFF. CDR3 sequence (DNA): TGCGCCAGCAGCCAAGCTCCCACCAGCGGGGGGCAAGGCGGGGAGCTGTTTTTT.

The J gene is TRBJ2-3, the V gene TRBV28; D is possibly TRBD1 (7 bases). The ends were cut back, 5 bases at V and 4 bases at J, with 13 bases in the middle. This CDR3 comprises 14 residues. Germline V gene lookup returns CDR1 MDHEN and CDR2 SYDVKM. This CDR3 reads CASSRQGGPDTQYF. As DNA, the CDR3 is TGTGCCAGCAGTCGGCAGGGGGGCCCAGATACGCAGTATTTT.

The chain is built from TRBV5-1 and TRBJ2-3; unclear D gene. CDR3 length equals 16 residues. The germline CDR1 and CDR2 sequences are SGHRS and YFSETQ. V was trimmed by 0 bases and J by 4 bases, leaving 15 bases between them. The DNA of the CDR3 is TGCGCCAGCAGCTTGGGGGCCCAGAAGAGCGCAGATACGCAGTATTTT. It codes for CASSLGAQKSADTQYF. Full variable domain (missing parts from reference TRBV5-1 and TRBJ2-3): KAGVTQTPRYLIKTRGQQVTLSCSPISGHRSVSWYQQTPGQGLQFLFEYFSETQRNKGNFPGRFSGRQFSNSRSEMNVSTLELGDSALYLCASSLGAQKSADTQYFGPGTRLTVL.

The CDR3 coding sequence is TGTGCCAGCAGTTCTAGGGCCCATCCGGGACAGGGTACACGGAACTATGGCTACACCTTC. Its translation is CASSSRAHPGQGTRNYGYTF. The rearrangement links TRBV28 to TRBJ1-2, with TRBD1 identical over 9 bases. CDR1 is MDHEN and CDR2 is SYDVKM in the germline V gene. CDR3 length: 20 residues. Trimming cost V 4 bases and J 2 bases; bases outside gene matches: 20.

In its sample, this clone was seen a few times. This chain links TRBV7-6 with TRBJ2-1; a weak D match, TRBD1 (6 bases). CDR1 is SGHVS and CDR2 is FNYEAQ in the germline V gene. The CDR3 sequence is 16 residues long. Trimming cost V 5 bases and J 2 bases, with 16 bases left between them. This CDR3 reads CASSRVTGPTYNEQFF. CDR3 coding DNA: TGTGCCAGCAGCCGCGTCACAGGGCCAACCTACAATGAGCAGTTCTTC.

V and J are TRBV4-1 and TRBJ2-1, with a tentative D call TRBD2 (6 bases). This CDR3 has 16 residues. Per germline, CDR1 MGHRA and CDR2 YSYEKL. Trimming removed 5 bases at V and 0 bases at J, with 14 bases between. This CDR3 is CASSKGLLSSYNEQFF. CDR3 DNA: TGCGCCAGCAGCAAGGGACTCTTAAGCTCCTACAATGAGCAGTTCTTC.

The chain couples TRBV12-5 to TRBJ1-2, with D unresolved. V was cut by 0 bases and J by 4 bases, with 6 bases left in between. The CDR3 has 13 residues. Germline CDR1 LGHNT, CDR2 FRNRAP. The CDR3 DNA reads as TGTGCTAGTGGTTTGGTGGCCAGCTATGGCTACACCTTC. The encoded protein is CASGLVASYGYTF. Complete variable domain (other parts from reference TRBV12-5 and TRBJ1-2): DARVTQTPRHKVTEMGQEVTMRCQPILGHNTVFWYRQTMMQGLELLAYFRNRAPLDDSGMPKDRFSAEMPDATLATLKIQPSEPRDSAVYFCASGLVASYGYTFGSGTRLTVV.

This clone was seen only a few times. The rearrangement joins TRBV4-1 to TRBJ2-4; D might be TRBD2 (5 bases). Germline V CDR1 and CDR2: MGHRA, YSYEKL. The CDR3 spans 17 residues. With 4 bases removed from V and 0 bases from J, the gap between germline ends came to 16 bases. In nucleotides, the CDR3 is TGCGCCAGCAGCCGAGGAGGACTGGTATTAGCCAAAAACATTCAGTACTTC. This codes for CASSRGGLVLAKNIQYF.

The chain couples TRBV6-5 to TRBJ1-1, with TRBD1 matching over 7 bases. V shed 2 bases, J shed 4 bases, and the junction held 7 bases outside the gene matches. Per the germline V gene, CDR1 is MNHEY and CDR2 is SVGAGI. The CDR3 has 15 residues. This CDR3 reads CASSYQTGRSTEAFF. CDR3 in DNA: TGTGCCAGCAGTTACCAGACAGGGAGGTCCACTGAAGCTTTCTTT.

This chain joins TRBV6-1 and TRBJ2-5; unclear D gene. This CDR3 contains 15 residues. V was trimmed by 3 bases and J by 2 bases, leaving 13 bases between them. Germline-derived CDR1 and CDR2 are MNHNS and SASEGT. CDR3 residues: CASSDRKILQETQYF. Here the CDR3 DNA reads TGTGCCAGCAGTGACAGAAAAATCCTACAAGAGACCCAGTACTTC.

The J gene is TRBJ2-2, the V gene TRBV7-2; D unresolved. Per germline, CDR1 SGHTA and CDR2 FQGNSA. This CDR3 spans 15 amino acids. Deletions cut 2 bases from V and 1 base from J, with 8 bases between. The CDR3 reads CASSLTGRNTGELFF. The CDR3 bases are TGTGCCAGCAGCTTAACGGGTAGGAACACCGGGGAGCTGTTTTTT. The variable domain in full, completed from reference TRBV7-2 and TRBJ2-2, reads GAGVSQSPSNKVTEKGKDVELRCDPISGHTALYWYRQSLGQGLEFLIYFQGNSAPDKSGLPSDRFSAERTGGSVSTLTIQRTQQEDSAVYLCASSLTGRNTGELFFGEGSRLTVL.

This chain joins TRBV7-2 and TRBJ2-3, with 9 bases identical to TRBD2. Germline CDR1 and CDR2: SGHTA and FQGNSA. This CDR3 has 16 residues. Unmatched junction bases numbered 11, after V lost 5 bases and J lost 5 bases. CDR3 amino acids: CASSPGGLAGIDTQYF. The CDR3 DNA sequence: TGTGCCAGCAGCCCGGGGGGGCTAGCGGGGATAGATACGCAGTATTTT. Using reference TRBV7-2 and TRBJ2-3 for the parts outside the CDR3, the full variable domain is GAGVSQSPSNKVTEKGKDVELRCDPISGHTALYWYRQSLGQGLEFLIYFQGNSAPDKSGLPSDRFSAERTGGSVSTLTIQRTQQEDSAVYLCASSPGGLAGIDTQYFGPGTRLTVL.

This chain joins TRBV4-3 and TRBJ1-4; a possible D gene is TRBD1 (6 bases). CDR3 length: 18 amino acids. The germline CDR1 and CDR2 sequences are LGHNA and YSLEER. Trimming cost V 1 base and J 4 bases, with 19 bases left between them. CDR3 residues: CASSQGRTAGSVNEKLFF. The CDR3 DNA sequence: TGCGCCAGCAGCCAAGGAAGGACAGCGGGCTCCGTTAATGAAAAACTGTTTTTT.

The chain uses TRBV7-2 and TRBJ1-1; D remains ambiguous. The CDR3 is made up of 14 amino acids. Germline V CDR1 and CDR2: SGHTA, FQGNSA. V lost 5 bases and J lost 0, with 10 bases in between. CDR3 in amino acids: CASSPGRLNTEAFF. The CDR3 DNA reads TGTGCCAGCAGCCCCGGACGGTTGAACACTGAAGCTTTCTTT.

The gene calls are TRBV9 and TRBJ2-3, with TRBD2 matching over 9 bases. The J segment lost 3 bases and the V segment lost 0 bases, leaving 5 bases of the junction unmatched. CDR1 SGDLS and CDR2 YYNGEE come from the germline V gene. The CDR3 consists of 16 residues. The CDR3 DNA is TGTGCCAGCAGCGTAGTAGGGCTAGCGGGGACAGATACGCAGTATTTT. Amino acid sequence: CASSVVGLAGTDTQYF.

The chain has TRBV29-1 and TRBJ1-4, with 7 nucleotides matching TRBD1. The junction had 11 bases not matched to a gene; V was cut back by 6 bases and J by 7 bases. The V gene's germline CDR1 is SQVTM and CDR2 ANQGSEA. This CDR3 has 14 residues. Written as DNA, the CDR3 is TGCAGCGTCACTCCAGGGGGTAGCAGTGAAAAACTGTTTTTT. This codes for CSVTPGGSSEKLFF.

This rearrangement joins TRBV27 to TRBJ2-1, with TRBD1 matching 9 bases. J lost 15 bases, V lost 2 bases, and 5 bases had no gene match. Per the germline V gene, CDR1 is MNHEY and CDR2 is SMNVEV (reference sequence). The CDR3 sequence is 12 residues long. The CDR3 bases are TGTGCCAGCAGTTTAAGGGGACAGGGTATGTTCTTC. Residues: CASSLRGQGMFF.

The V call is TRBV28, the J call TRBJ1-4; 9 nucleotides align to TRBD1. V trimming: 5 bases; J trimming: 10 bases; junction bases outside the gene matches: 11. CDR3 length: 15 amino acids. Looked up from germline, CDR1 is MDHEN and CDR2 is SYDVKM. The DNA of the CDR3 is TGTGCCAGCAGTCCGACAGGGGGAGGGGGTACAAAACTGTTTTTT. This gives the protein CASSPTGGGGTKLFF.

V and J are TRBV18 and TRBJ2-7; possibly TRBD1 for D (6 bases). The CDR3 is 16 residues long. Germline V gives CDR1 KGHSH, CDR2 LQKENI. V was clipped by 3 bases and J by 3 bases, with 18 bases between them. DNA for the CDR3: TGTGCCAGCTCACCGAACAGGGAGACCCCCCTCTACGAGCAGTACGTC. Amino acid sequence: CASSPNRETPLYEQYV.